These T cell receptor beta chains were read from a single sample in a study of blood T cell repertoires in COVID-19. Assay used: immunoSEQ multiplex PCR; TCRdb lists only in-frame clones, some missing. Altogether roughly 320,000 clones are present, 85% to 95% being singletons, with the ten largest covering roughly 3.6%. Material for sequencing was PBMCs or T cells enriched from blood (not recorded which). These receptors were collected from a woman in her 30s who had been exposed to COVID-19. Both conserved end residues are part of each CDR3. Fields, in order: J gene, V gene, CDR3 protein.

j_call: TRBJ1-1
v_call: TRBV5-1
cdr3_aa: CASSGWQPGTTEAFF

j_call: TRBJ1-1
v_call: TRBV2
cdr3_aa: CATGTSLNTEAFF

j_call: TRBJ1-1
v_call: TRBV9
cdr3_aa: CASSVEPGSTEAFF

j_call: TRBJ1-2
v_call: TRBV7-8
cdr3_aa: CASSLSLPDTSFYGYTF

j_call: TRBJ2-5
v_call: TRBV6-5
cdr3_aa: CASSQGETQYF

j_call: TRBJ2-1
v_call: TRBV9
cdr3_aa: CASSSLREQFF

j_call: TRBJ2-2
v_call: TRBV29-1
cdr3_aa: CSVKAGGFSGELFF

j_call: TRBJ1-2
v_call: TRBV6-5
cdr3_aa: CASGRVRGYTF

j_call: TRBJ1-4
v_call: TRBV11-3
cdr3_aa: CASSTPGENRANEKLFF

j_call: TRBJ1-3
v_call: TRBV5-1
cdr3_aa: CASSLGDILSGNTIYF

j_call: TRBJ2-2
v_call: TRBV7-3
cdr3_aa: CASSPDGGAGGELFF

j_call: TRBJ1-2
v_call: TRBV5-5
cdr3_aa: CASRGGQGGGYTF

j_call: TRBJ1-1
v_call: TRBV5-1
cdr3_aa: CASSLGYRGLTEAFF

j_call: TRBJ2-1
v_call: TRBV5-4
cdr3_aa: CASSFRTSGASYNEQFF